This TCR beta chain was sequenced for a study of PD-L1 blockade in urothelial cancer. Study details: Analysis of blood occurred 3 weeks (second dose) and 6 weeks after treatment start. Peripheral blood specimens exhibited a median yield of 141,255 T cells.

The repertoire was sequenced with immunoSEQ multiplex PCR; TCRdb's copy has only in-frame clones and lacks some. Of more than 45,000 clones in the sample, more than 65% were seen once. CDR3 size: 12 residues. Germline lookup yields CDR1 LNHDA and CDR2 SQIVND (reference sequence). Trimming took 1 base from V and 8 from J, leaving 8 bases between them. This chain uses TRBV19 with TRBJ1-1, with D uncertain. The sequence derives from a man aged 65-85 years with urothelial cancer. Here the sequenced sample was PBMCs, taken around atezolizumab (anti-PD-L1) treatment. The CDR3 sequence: CASSIASREAFF. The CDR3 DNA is TGTGCCAGTAGTATAGCTAGCAGAGAAGCTTTCTTT.